This T cell receptor (beta chain) was documented in a study of beta chain features in type 1 diabetes. After removal of 6 bases from V and 2 bases from J, the junction contained 5 bases not matched to a gene. This CDR3 region has 16 residues. CDR1 is ENHRY and CDR2 is SYGVKD in the germline V gene. Expressed TCRB transcripts got sequenced, as all isolated RNA was reverse transcribed. Sequencing was performed with immunoSEQ multiplex PCR; in TCRdb, only in-frame clones are kept and a portion is missing. In the table there are 400,000 to 600,000 clones, 30% of which are singletons. Concerning this clone itself: Its antigen is not known.

Overall study results and limits: PCR, the amplification step, might favor shorter templates, equally in patients and controls.

The TCR was taken from a young man in good health. The chain has TRBV10-3 and TRBJ2-3, with 13 bases identical to TRBD2. Material: naive CD4+ T cells from blood. The CDR3 sequence is CAISSGLAGATDTQYF. The CDR3 DNA follows: TGTGCCATCAGCTCAGGACTAGCGGGAGCCACAGATACGCAGTATTTT.